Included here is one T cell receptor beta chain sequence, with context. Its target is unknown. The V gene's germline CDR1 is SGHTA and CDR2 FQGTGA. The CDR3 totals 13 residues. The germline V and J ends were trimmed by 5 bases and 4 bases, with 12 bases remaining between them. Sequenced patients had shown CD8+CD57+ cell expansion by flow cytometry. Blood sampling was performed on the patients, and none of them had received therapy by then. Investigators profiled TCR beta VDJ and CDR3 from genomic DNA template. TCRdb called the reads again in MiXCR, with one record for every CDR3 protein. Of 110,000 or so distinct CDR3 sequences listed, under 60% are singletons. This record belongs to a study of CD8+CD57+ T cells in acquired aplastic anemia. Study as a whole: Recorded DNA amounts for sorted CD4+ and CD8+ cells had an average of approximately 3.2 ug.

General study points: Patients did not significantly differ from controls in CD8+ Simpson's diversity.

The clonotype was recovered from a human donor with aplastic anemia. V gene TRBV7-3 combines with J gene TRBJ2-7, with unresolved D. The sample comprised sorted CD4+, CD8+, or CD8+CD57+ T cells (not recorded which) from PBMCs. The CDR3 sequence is CASSQENGYEQYF. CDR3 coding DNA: TGTGCCAGCAGCCAAGAGAACGGTTACGAGCAGTACTTC.